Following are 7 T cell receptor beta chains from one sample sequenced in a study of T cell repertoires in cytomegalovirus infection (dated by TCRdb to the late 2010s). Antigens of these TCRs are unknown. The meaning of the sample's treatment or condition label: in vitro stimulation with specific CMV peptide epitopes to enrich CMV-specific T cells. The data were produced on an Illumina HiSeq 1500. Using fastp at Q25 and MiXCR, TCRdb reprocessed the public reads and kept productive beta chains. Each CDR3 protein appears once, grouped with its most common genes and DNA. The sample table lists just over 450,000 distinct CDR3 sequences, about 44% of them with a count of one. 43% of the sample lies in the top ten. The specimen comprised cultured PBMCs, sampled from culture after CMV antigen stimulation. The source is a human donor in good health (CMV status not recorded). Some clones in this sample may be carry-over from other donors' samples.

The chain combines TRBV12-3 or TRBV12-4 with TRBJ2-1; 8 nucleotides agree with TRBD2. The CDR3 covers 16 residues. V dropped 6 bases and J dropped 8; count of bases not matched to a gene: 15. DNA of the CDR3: TGTGCCAGCAGCCAATCGGGGGGGACCAGCACCGATGAGCAGTTCTTC. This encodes CASSQSGGTSTDEQFF.

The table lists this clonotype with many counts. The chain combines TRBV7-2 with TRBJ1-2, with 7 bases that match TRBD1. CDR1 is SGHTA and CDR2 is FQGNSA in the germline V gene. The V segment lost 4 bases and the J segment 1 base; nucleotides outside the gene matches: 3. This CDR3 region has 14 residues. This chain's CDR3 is CASSSGQHNYGYTF. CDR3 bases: TGTGCCAGCAGCTCGGGACAGCATAACTATGGCTACACCTTC.

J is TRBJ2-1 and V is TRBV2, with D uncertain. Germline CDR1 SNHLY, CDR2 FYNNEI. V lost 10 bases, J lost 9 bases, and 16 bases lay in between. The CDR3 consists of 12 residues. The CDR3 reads CATYSGVSEQFF. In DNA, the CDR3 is TGTGCCACCTACTCCGGAGTGAGTGAGCAGTTCTTC.

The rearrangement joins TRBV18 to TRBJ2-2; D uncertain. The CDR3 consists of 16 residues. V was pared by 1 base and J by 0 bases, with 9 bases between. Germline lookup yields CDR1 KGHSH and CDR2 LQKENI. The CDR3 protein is CASSPLAGTNTGELFF. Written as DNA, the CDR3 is TGTGCCAGCTCACCACTTGCTGGTACGAACACCGGGGAGCTGTTTTTT.

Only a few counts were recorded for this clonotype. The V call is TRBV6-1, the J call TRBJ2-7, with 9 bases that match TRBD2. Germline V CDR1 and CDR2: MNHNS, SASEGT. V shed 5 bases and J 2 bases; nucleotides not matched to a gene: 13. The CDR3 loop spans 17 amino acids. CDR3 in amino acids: CASSKPTSGLLAYEQYF. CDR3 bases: TGTGCCAGCAGTAAACCGACTAGCGGACTTTTGGCCTACGAGCAGTACTTC.

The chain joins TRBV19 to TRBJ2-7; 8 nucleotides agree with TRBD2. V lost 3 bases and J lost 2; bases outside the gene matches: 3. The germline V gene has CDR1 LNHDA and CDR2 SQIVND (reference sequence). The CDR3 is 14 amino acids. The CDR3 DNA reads TGTGCCAGTAGTATCCTAGCGGGCGCCTACGAGCAGTACTTC. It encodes CASSILAGAYEQYF. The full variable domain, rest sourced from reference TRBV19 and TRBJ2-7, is DGGITQSPKYLFRKEGQNVTLSCEQNLNHDAMYWYRQDPGQGLRLIYYSQIVNDFQKGDIAEGYSVSREKKESFPLTVTSAQKNPTAFYLCASSILAGAYEQYFGPGTRLTVT.

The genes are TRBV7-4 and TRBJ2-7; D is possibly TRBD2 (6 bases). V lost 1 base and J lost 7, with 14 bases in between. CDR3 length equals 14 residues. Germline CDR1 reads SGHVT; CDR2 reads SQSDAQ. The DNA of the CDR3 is TGTGCCAGCAGCTTAGTGCACGGGGGTGAGGAGCAGTACTTC. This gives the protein CASSLVHGGEEQYF.